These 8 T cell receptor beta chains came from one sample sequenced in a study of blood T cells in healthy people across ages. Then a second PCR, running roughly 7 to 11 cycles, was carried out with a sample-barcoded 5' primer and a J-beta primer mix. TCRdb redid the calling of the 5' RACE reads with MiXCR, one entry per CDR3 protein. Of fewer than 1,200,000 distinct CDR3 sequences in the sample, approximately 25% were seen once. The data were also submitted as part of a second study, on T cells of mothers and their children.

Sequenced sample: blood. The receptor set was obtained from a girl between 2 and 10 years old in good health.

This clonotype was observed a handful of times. CDR3 residues: CASSLVGGSGIYEQYF. The CDR3 coding sequence is TGTGCCAGCAGCTTAGTTGGGGGGTCGGGGATCTACGAGCAGTACTTC. The rearrangement uses TRBV7-2 and TRBJ2-5, with D perhaps TRBD2 (6 bases). The J call may be wrong; the DNA end is better matched by TRBJ2-7. This CDR3 is 16 amino acids long. The germline V gene encodes CDR1 SGHTA and CDR2 FQGNSA.

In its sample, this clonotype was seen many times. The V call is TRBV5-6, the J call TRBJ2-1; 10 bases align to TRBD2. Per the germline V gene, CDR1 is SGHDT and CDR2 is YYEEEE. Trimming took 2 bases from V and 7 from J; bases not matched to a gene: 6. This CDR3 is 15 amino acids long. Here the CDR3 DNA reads TGTGCCAGCAGCTTAGCGGGAGGGCCGAGTAATGAGCAGTTCTTC. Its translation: CASSLAGGPSNEQFF.

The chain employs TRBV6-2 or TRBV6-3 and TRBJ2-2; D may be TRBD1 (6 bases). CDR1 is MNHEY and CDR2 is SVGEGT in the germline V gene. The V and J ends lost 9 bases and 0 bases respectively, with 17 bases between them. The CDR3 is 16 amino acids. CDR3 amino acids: CASRYSGVANTGELFF. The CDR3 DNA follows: TGTGCCAGTCGTTACTCAGGGGTAGCGAACACCGGGGAGCTGTTTTTT.

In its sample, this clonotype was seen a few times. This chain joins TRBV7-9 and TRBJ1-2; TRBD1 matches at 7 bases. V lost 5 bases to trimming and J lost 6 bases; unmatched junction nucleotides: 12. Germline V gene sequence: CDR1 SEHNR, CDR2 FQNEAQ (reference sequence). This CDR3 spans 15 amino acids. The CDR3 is CASSIGTAPQNGYTF. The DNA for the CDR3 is TGTGCCAGCAGCATCGGGACAGCCCCTCAGAATGGCTACACCTTC. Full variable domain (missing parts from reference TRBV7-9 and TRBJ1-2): DTGVSQNPRHKITKRGQNVTFRCDPISEHNRLYWYRQTLGQGPEFLTYFQNEAQLEKSRLLSDRFSAERPKGSFSTLEIQRTEQGDSAMYLCASSIGTAPQNGYTFGSGTRLTVV.

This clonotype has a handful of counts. In DNA, the CDR3 is TGTGCCAGCAAGTGGACTAGCGGAGAGCAAGATACGCAGTATTTT. This gives the protein CASKWTSGEQDTQYF. This sequence joins TRBV7-3 and TRBJ2-3; the match to TRBD2 covers 10 bases. Germline V gene data show CDR1 as SGHTA and CDR2 as FQGTGA. The CDR3 is 15 amino acids. V trimming: 7 bases; J trimming: 5 bases; junction bases outside the gene matches: 9.

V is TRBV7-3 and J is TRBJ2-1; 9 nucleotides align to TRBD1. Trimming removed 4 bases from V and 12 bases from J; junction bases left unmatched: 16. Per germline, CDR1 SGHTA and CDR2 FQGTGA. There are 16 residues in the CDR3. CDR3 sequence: CASSSDGGTGRDGQFF. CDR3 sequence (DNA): TGTGCCAGCAGCTCAGATGGGGGGACAGGGAGGGATGGGCAGTTCTTC.

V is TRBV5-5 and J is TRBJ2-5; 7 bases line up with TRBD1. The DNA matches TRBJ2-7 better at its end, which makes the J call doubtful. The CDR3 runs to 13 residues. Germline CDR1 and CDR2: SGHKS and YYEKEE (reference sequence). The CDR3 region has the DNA TGTGCCAGCAGCTTTTCAGGGGGTAGCGAGCAGTACTTC. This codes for CASSFSGGSEQYF.

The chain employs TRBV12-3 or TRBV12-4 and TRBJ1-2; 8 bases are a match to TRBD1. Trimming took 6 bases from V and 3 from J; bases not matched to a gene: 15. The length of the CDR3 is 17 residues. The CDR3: CASSPPGTGRRDYGYTF. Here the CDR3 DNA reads TGTGCCAGCAGCCCTCCCGGGACAGGTCGACGAGACTATGGCTACACCTTC.